The following is a T cell receptor beta chain sequence with its context. The record originates from a study of human T cells and chemical hapten exposure. Sample time point: pre-sensitization, week 0. Noted treatment: therapeutic diphenylcyclopropenone sensitization with weekly scalp DPC. There are 13 residues in the CDR3. V lost 0 bases and J lost 10, with 12 bases in between. In germline, CDR1 is MNHEY, CDR2 SVGAGI. TCRdb redid the calling of the RACE reads with MiXCR, one entry per CDR3 protein. The sample has around 350,000 distinct CDR3 sequences, approximately 5% seen once. The chain uses TRBV6-5 and TRBJ1-1; D is perhaps TRBD1 (5 bases). The source is a woman aged 18-29 years with alopecia areata. Some clones in this sample may be carry-over from other donors' samples. The sequences come from whole blood, collected in connection with sensitization to the hapten diphenylcyclopropenone (DPC). DNA of the CDR3: TGTGCCAGCAGTTACTCGAGAGGGGCTCTAGCTTTCTTT. This gives the protein CASSYSRGALAFF.